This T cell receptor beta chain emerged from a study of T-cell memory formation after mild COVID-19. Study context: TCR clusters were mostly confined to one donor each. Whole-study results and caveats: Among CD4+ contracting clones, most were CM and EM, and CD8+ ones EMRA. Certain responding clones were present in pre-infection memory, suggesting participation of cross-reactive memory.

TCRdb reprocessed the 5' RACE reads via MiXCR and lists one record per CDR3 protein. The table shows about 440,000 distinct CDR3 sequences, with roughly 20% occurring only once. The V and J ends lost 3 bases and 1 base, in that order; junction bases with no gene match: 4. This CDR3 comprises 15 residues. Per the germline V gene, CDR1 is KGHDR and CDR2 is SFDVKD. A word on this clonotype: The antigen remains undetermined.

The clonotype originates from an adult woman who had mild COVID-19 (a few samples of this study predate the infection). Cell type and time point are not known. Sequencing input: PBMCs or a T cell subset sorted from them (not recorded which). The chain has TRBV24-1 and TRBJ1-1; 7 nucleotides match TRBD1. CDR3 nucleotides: TGTGCCACCAGTGATACAGGGGCTGGGAACACTGAAGCTTTCTTT. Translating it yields CATSDTGAGNTEAFF.